This T cell receptor (beta chain) appears in the sequencing data of a study of cytomegalovirus exposure and HLA in healthy donors. General study findings and limits: TCR beta sequences reportedly predicted the HLA-A and HLA-B alleles of most subjects accurately. In vitro, a few CMV-associated chains proved specific for CMV antigens.

Use of 60 Vbeta and 13 Jbeta primers characterized the PCR. Original data processing: Later work found approximately 80 million unique TCR beta chains, with approximately 12 million shared. Repertoires were generated with immunoSEQ multiplex PCR, while TCRdb's copy carries only in-frame clones and drops some. V, J and clone size reflect that table, while D and trimming were determined from the DNA. The table has some 97,000 clones, roughly four fifths seen once. Trimming left V 5 bases short and J 5 bases short, with 10 bases between. This CDR3 region has 13 residues. Germline CDR1 is MRHNA and CDR2 is SNTAGT. In regard to this clone: The antigen remains unidentified.

The chain has TRBV6-4 and TRBJ2-1; weak D call: TRBD2 (7 bases). The clonotype was recovered from a male donor in good health and CMV-seropositive. The sample comprised PBMCs. The DNA of the CDR3 is TGTGCCAGCAGTCGAGGGGGGGACAATGAGCAGTTCTTC. Translated, it gives CASSRGGDNEQFF.